One and the same sample provided the 3 T cell receptor beta chains below, sequenced in a study of blood T cell repertoires in COVID-19. Repertoires were generated with immunoSEQ multiplex PCR, while TCRdb's copy carries only in-frame clones and drops some. Of around 140,000 clones listed, around 88% are singletons. The specimen sequenced was peripheral blood. These receptors originate from a man aged 50 to 59 with active or convalescent COVID-19.

The gene calls are TRBV6-5 and TRBJ2-1; the match to TRBD2 covers 9 bases. The J segment lost 2 bases and the V segment lost 6 bases, leaving 2 bases of the junction unmatched. CDR1 and CDR2 from the germline V gene are MNHEY and SVGAGI. The CDR3 is 14 residues long. The CDR3 is CASSGTSPYNEQFF. The CDR3 DNA is TGTGCCAGCAGCGGGACTAGCCCCTACAATGAGCAGTTCTTC.

J is TRBJ1-1 and V is TRBV5-1; TRBD1 agrees at 7 bases. From germline, CDR1 is SGHRS and CDR2 YFSETQ. This CDR3 is 12 amino acids long. J gave up 11 bases and V 2 bases, and 6 bases lay outside the gene matches. CDR3 in amino acids: CASSLVEGAAFF. For the CDR3, the DNA is TGCGCCAGCAGCTTAGTGGAGGGGGCCGCTTTCTTT.

V is TRBV27 and J is TRBJ2-1, with 7 bases fitting TRBD1. There are 15 residues in the CDR3. V was pared by 5 bases and J by 7 bases, with 11 bases of the junction left unmatched. CDR1 MNHEY and CDR2 SMNVEV come from the germline V gene (reference sequence). The CDR3 DNA follows: TGTGCCAGCAGTCGCGCGACAGGGTTTAGGAATGAGCAGTTCTTC. This encodes CASSRATGFRNEQFF.